This section outlines one T cell receptor (beta chain) sequence together with its context. This specimen comes from a study of T cells expressing NK-cell markers. TCRdb re-called the 5' RACE reads; every CDR3 protein appears as one record, without DNA. The sample table includes roughly 150,000 distinct CDR3 sequences. The CDR3 has 14 amino acids. CDR1 and CDR2 from the germline V gene are SGHTA and FQGNSA. The specimen was blood T cells: a sorted CD56 or NKG2C T cell subset, CD4+ or CD8+ T cells, or bulk PBMC T cells (not recorded which). The chain joins TRBV7-2 to TRBJ1-1; TCRdb gives TRBD1 as the D gene, but with no DNA this cannot be confirmed. The origin of this receptor is a woman between 18 and 75 years old in good health. The CDR3 loop is CASSLATGNTEAFF. The variable domain in full, with the rest retrieved from reference TRBV7-2 and TRBJ1-1, is GAGVSQSPSNKVTEKGKDVELRCDPISGHTALYWYRQSLGQGLEFLIYFQGNSAPDKSGLPSDRFSAERTGGSVSTLTIQRTQQEDSAVYLCASSLATGNTEAFFGQGTRLTVV.